Described below is a single T cell receptor (beta chain) sequence and its context. The sample comes from a study of blood T cell repertoires in COVID-19. As processed by the authors: Reference gene primers were amplified, and this amplification served to estimate nucleated cell counts. Clones were sequenced by immunoSEQ multiplex PCR, and TCRdb holds only the in-frame ones, with some missing. The V and J calls and clone size come from that table; D and trimming were worked out from the DNA. The repertoire consists of about 260,000 clones, with 80% to 90% occurring once and the leading ten covering approximately 3.4%. V was clipped by 3 bases and J by 1 base, with 8 bases between them. The CDR3 loop spans 14 amino acids. Germline-derived CDR1 and CDR2 are SGDLS and YYNGEE.

Sequenced input: PBMCs or T cells enriched from blood (not recorded which). This sequence was found in a woman aged 40 to 49 who had been exposed to COVID-19. The rearrangement links TRBV9 to TRBJ1-5; D gene unclear. The CDR3 spells CASSAAESNQPQHF. The DNA of the CDR3 is TGTGCCAGCAGCGCAGCGGAGAGCAATCAGCCCCAGCATTTT. The full variable domain, with the rest looked up from reference TRBV9 and TRBJ1-5, is DSGVTQTPKHLITATGQRVTLRCSPRSGDLSVYWYQQSLDQGLQFLIQYYNGEERAKGNILERFSAQQFPDLHSELNLSSLELGDSALYFCASSAAESNQPQHFGDGTRLSIL.